One sample yielded the 16 T cell receptor beta chains listed below, sequenced in a study of T cells in Graves' hyperthyroidism and ophthalmopathy. The investigators amplified TCR beta CDR3 regions from RNA transcripts. Using the HTBI primer set, a first-round RT-PCR was run on the TCR CDR3. TCRdb re-called the multiplex PCR reads through MiXCR, storing one row per CDR3 protein. The data show roughly 300,000 distinct CDR3 sequences, over 15% seen once. The sequencing input was blood. These receptors all come from a woman between 45 and 60 years old with Graves' hyperthyroidism.

This sequence joins TRBV5-1 and TRBJ1-4, with unresolved D. This CDR3 is 13 amino acids long. Per the germline V gene, CDR1 is SGHRS and CDR2 is YFSETQ. V was shortened by 1 base and J by 5 bases, with 6 bases between the two germline ends. CDR3 sequence reads: CASSLRPNEKLFF. CDR3 coding DNA: TGCGCCAGCAGCTTGCGCCCCAATGAAAAACTGTTTTTT.

In its sample, this clonotype was seen many times. The chain uses TRBV12-3 or TRBV12-4 and TRBJ2-6; possibly TRBD1 or TRBD2 for D (5 bases each). The ends were cut back, 5 bases at V and 3 bases at J, with 14 bases in the middle. The CDR3 is made up of 16 amino acids. CDR3 DNA sequence: TGTGCCAGCAGTCGAGGGACGGGGCTTGGGGCCAACGTCCTGACTTTC. It codes for CASSRGTGLGANVLTF.

The rearrangement joins TRBV9 to TRBJ2-2; possibly TRBD1 or TRBD2 for D (6 bases each). There are 13 residues in the CDR3. V was shortened by 7 bases and J by 4 bases, with 11 bases between the two germline ends. Germline CDR1 is SGDLS and CDR2 is YYNGEE. The CDR3 loop reads CASQGRSTGELFF. CDR3 DNA: TGTGCCAGCCAGGGGAGGAGCACCGGGGAGCTGTTTTTT.

This CDR3 reads CATSSTWAGNTIYF. The CDR3 nucleotides are TGTGCCACCAGTTCTACGTGGGCTGGAAACACCATATATTTT. The rearrangement joins TRBV15 to TRBJ1-3; D gene ambiguous. Looked up from germline, CDR1 is LNHNV and CDR2 is YYDKDF (reference sequence). Trimming shortened V by 6 bases and J by 2 bases, and 11 bases separated the two germline ends. CDR3 length: 14 residues.

This clonotype was seen repeatedly, ten times or more. This chain uses TRBV2 with TRBJ1-2, with D uncertain. The CDR3 has 14 residues. CDR1 SNHLY and CDR2 FYNNEI come from the germline V gene. Deletions cut 2 bases from V and 4 bases from J, with 11 bases between. As DNA, the CDR3 is TGTGCCAGCAGTGAACAGACAAATCTCTATGGCTACACCTTC. It translates to CASSEQTNLYGYTF.

There are many counts of this clonotype. V is TRBV4-2 and J is TRBJ1-2, with 11 bases fitting TRBD1. The CDR3 has 17 amino acids. The germline gives CDR1 LGHNA, CDR2 YNFKEQ. V lost 2 bases and J lost 4; bases outside the gene matches: 9. This CDR3 is CASSQILGTGGAYGYTF. The DNA of the CDR3 is TGTGCCAGCAGCCAAATACTAGGGACAGGGGGGGCCTATGGCTACACCTTC.

On this clonotype itself: One end of the junction is discordant with germline, which a read error may explain. The J gene is TRBJ2-2, the V gene TRBV7-8; the D call may be TRBD1 or TRBD2 (6 bases each). The CDR3 consists of 16 residues. CDR1 is SGHVS, CDR2 FQNEAQ, per germline. The CDR3 nucleotides are TGTGCCAGCAGCCCGGAAGCGGCGCGGGACACCGGGGAGCTGTTTTTC. Its protein is CASSPEAARDTGELFF.

This clonotype was seen repeatedly, ten times or more. The chain links TRBV6-4 to TRBJ1-1, with TRBD1 as a possible D gene (6 bases). Looked up from germline, CDR1 is MRHNA and CDR2 is SNTAGT. V lost 8 bases and J lost 0, with 13 bases in between. This CDR3 has 14 residues. In DNA form, the CDR3 reads TGTGCCAGCGGGGGGGGCAGGGTGAACACTGAAGCTTTCTTT. As protein: CASGGGRVNTEAFF.

J is TRBJ2-4 and V is TRBV6-1; D gene uncertain. The V and J ends lost 3 bases and 0 bases respectively, with 12 bases between them. Germline-derived CDR1 and CDR2 are MNHNS and SASEGT. This CDR3 is 16 amino acids long. The chain's CDR3 is CASSEWSTLAKNIQYF. CDR3 in DNA: TGTGCCAGCAGTGAGTGGTCTACCCTAGCCAAAAACATTCAGTACTTC.

Worth noting for this clonotype: It may be a read error: a sequence one base away is much more abundant. V is TRBV6-5 and J is TRBJ2-5; TRBD2 might be the D (6 bases). The CDR3 loop spans 17 amino acids. Germline CDR1 MNHEY, CDR2 SVGAGI. Here the CDR3 reads CASSYSRWGVHQETQCF. The CDR3 DNA sequence: TGTGCCAGCAGTTACTCGAGGTGGGGGGTCCACCAAGAGACCCAGTGCTTC.

This clonotype appeared many times. This rearrangement joins TRBV27 to TRBJ1-4, with D tentatively TRBD1 (6 bases). CDR3 length equals 14 residues. Germline-derived CDR1 and CDR2 are MNHEY and SMNVEV (reference sequence). V lost 3 bases, J lost 7 bases, and 12 bases lay in between. CDR3 in DNA: TGTGCCAGCAGTTTCCCTGGACAGTTTGAAAAACTGTTTTTT. This gives the protein CASSFPGQFEKLFF.

This clonotype turned up a few times. This CDR3 fails to terminate in the conserved phenylalanine or tryptophan, so it likely reflects a read error. This chain connects TRBV6-1 to TRBJ1-2; D unclear. The CDR3 contains 14 residues. Germline V gene data show CDR1 as MNHNS and CDR2 as SASEGT. The V end was cut by 6 bases, the J end by 0 bases, with 11 bases between. The CDR3 sequence: CASSPLNPNYGYTL. CDR3 coding DNA: TGTGCCAGCAGCCCTTTGAACCCTAACTATGGCTACACCCTC.

The V and J genes are TRBV5-1 and TRBJ2-1; 7 nucleotides line up with TRBD1. Near its end, the DNA agrees better with TRBJ2-7, so the J call may be wrong. The CDR3 has 15 amino acids. Germline lookup yields CDR1 SGHRS and CDR2 YFSETQ. The CDR3 nucleotides read TGCGCCAGCAGCTTGTGGGACAGCGATACAAATGAGCAGTACTTC. Translated: CASSLWDSDTNEQYF.

This clonotype was detected ten times or more. The rearrangement uses TRBV12-3 or TRBV12-4 and TRBJ2-7; TRBD1 matches at 8 bases. CDR3 length: 14 residues. Trimming removed 5 bases from V and 3 bases from J; junction bases left unmatched: 6. CDR3 sequence (DNA): TGTGCCAGCAGTCCAACAGGGGGGTTCTACGAGCAGTACTTC. Amino acid sequence: CASSPTGGFYEQYF.

This rearrangement joins TRBV3-1 to TRBJ2-3; D is perhaps TRBD1 or TRBD2 (5 bases each). V dropped 7 bases and J dropped 2 bases, with 7 bases sitting between them. The germline V gene encodes CDR1 LGHDT and CDR2 YNNKEL (reference sequence). CDR3 length: 12 residues. This chain's CDR3 is CASTGTTDTQYF. The CDR3 bases are TGTGCCAGCACCGGGACCACAGATACGCAGTATTTT.

This clonotype was observed many times. The chain combines TRBV12-3 or TRBV12-4 with TRBJ1-2; 9 bases fit TRBD1. V dropped 4 bases and J dropped 0; count of bases not matched to a gene: 6. CDR3 size: 16 residues. The CDR3 DNA sequence: TGTGCCAGCAGTTCCACTGGGACAGGGTCTAACTATGGCTACACCTTC. Translation gives CASSSTGTGSNYGYTF.